The 32 T cell receptor beta chains below were found in one sample sequenced in a study of CD8 T cells in Susac syndrome. RNA was extracted with the RNeasy kit, and a quantity of about 0.45 to 1 ug was reverse transcribed using random hexamers. TCRdb recomputed calls from the immunoSEQ multiplex PCR reads with MiXCR, one row per CDR3 protein. The sample consists of roughly 160,000 distinct CDR3 sequences, approximately 95% of them appearing once. Sequenced: CD4+ T cells from PBMCs. The receptors shown here come from a human donor with Susac syndrome.

The CDR3 DNA follows: TGTGCCAGCAGGGAATGGACAGGGAGACAAGAGACCCAGTACTTC. Translation: CASREWTGRQETQYF. The chain has TRBV11-2 and TRBJ2-5; 8 bases fit TRBD1. This CDR3 spans 15 amino acids. V trimming: 6 bases; J trimming: 2 bases; junction bases outside the gene matches: 8. Germline lookup yields CDR1 SGHAT and CDR2 FQNNGV.

This chain uses TRBV29-1 with TRBJ1-1, with 7 bases fitting TRBD1. The CDR3 extends over 14 amino acids. The germline CDR1 and CDR2 sequences are SQVTM and ANQGSEA. V was pared by 7 bases and J by 3 bases, with 11 bases of the junction left unmatched. The CDR3 here is CSATPTGRDTEAFF. The CDR3, as DNA: TGCAGCGCGACGCCGACAGGGAGGGACACTGAAGCTTTCTTT. Complete variable domain (other parts from reference TRBV29-1 and TRBJ1-1): SAVISQKPSRDICQRGTSLTIQCQVDSQVTMMFWYRQQPGQSLTLIATANQGSEATYESGFVIDKFPISRPNLTFSTLTVSNMSPEDSSIYLCSATPTGRDTEAFFGQGTRLTVV.

The genes are TRBV7-9 and TRBJ2-7, with D possibly being TRBD2 (5 bases). The V end lost 4 bases, the J end lost 0 bases, and 13 bases lay between the germline ends. The CDR3 spans 15 residues. Germline CDR1 reads SEHNR; CDR2 reads FQNEAQ (reference sequence). CDR3 DNA sequence: TGTGCCAGCAGCTCTCTGCTTGGGAGCTCCTACGAGCAGTACGTC. It encodes CASSSLLGSSYEQYV.

The V gene is TRBV20-1, the J gene TRBJ1-4, with D perhaps TRBD1 (5 bases). Trimming took off 6 bases at V and 10 bases at J, with 21 bases between the two ends. The CDR3 consists of 14 residues. The germline V gene encodes CDR1 DFQATT and CDR2 SNEGSKA (reference sequence). The chain's CDR3 is CSAPTGTRWGKLFF. The CDR3 DNA reads TGCAGTGCCCCAACTGGGACGCGGTGGGGAAAACTGTTTTTT.

The CDR3 reads CASSVRRGYNEQFF. The CDR3, as DNA: TGTGCCAGCAGTGTACGCAGGGGGTACAATGAGCAGTTCTTC. The chain employs TRBV27 and TRBJ2-1; 7 bases fit TRBD1. Germline CDR1 reads MNHEY; CDR2 reads SMNVEV (reference sequence). CDR3 length: 14 amino acids. The V segment lost 5 bases and the J segment 4 bases; nucleotides outside the gene matches: 5.

This chain joins TRBV4-2 and TRBJ1-1; D is unclear. This CDR3 comprises 14 residues. Germline loops: CDR1 LGHNA, CDR2 YNFKEQ. Trimming shortened V by 1 base and J by 5 bases, and 11 bases separated the two germline ends. The CDR3 reads CASSQGFPRTEAFF. CDR3 sequence (DNA): TGTGCCAGCAGCCAAGGCTTTCCAAGGACTGAAGCTTTCTTT.

CDR3 nucleotides: TGCGCCAGCAGCCCCCTGAGTAGCGGGACCTACGAGCAGTACTTC. As protein: CASSPLSSGTYEQYF. This rearrangement joins TRBV5-1 to TRBJ2-7; 8 positions agree with TRBD2. Germline CDR1 and CDR2: SGHRS and YFSETQ. This CDR3 has 15 amino acids. The J segment lost 2 bases and the V segment lost 4 bases, leaving 8 bases of the junction unmatched.

The CDR3 DNA reads as TGCAGTGCTAGTTGGTCGAGTCTCAATCAGCCCCAGCATTTT. Its translation: CSASWSSLNQPQHF. The genes are TRBV20-1 and TRBJ1-5, with D uncertain. The germline gives CDR1 DFQATT, CDR2 SNEGSKA (reference sequence). The V end lost 3 bases, the J end lost 3 bases, and 12 bases lay between the germline ends. This CDR3 spans 14 amino acids.

The chain links TRBV29-1 to TRBJ1-1, with 7 bases fitting TRBD1. The germline V gene has CDR1 SQVTM and CDR2 ANQGSEA. The CDR3 has 16 residues. V lost 4 bases to trimming and J lost 0 bases; unmatched junction nucleotides: 11. CDR3 nucleotide sequence: TGCAGCGTTGCAAGACAGGGATGGACCATGAACACTGAAGCTTTCTTT. This sequence encodes CSVARQGWTMNTEAFF.

The chain has TRBV29-1 and TRBJ2-4, with D possibly TRBD2 on 6 matching bases. Trimming pared 4 bases from V and 7 bases from J, leaving 14 bases between. The CDR3 loop spans 13 amino acids. The germline gives CDR1 SQVTM, CDR2 ANQGSEA. In DNA, the CDR3 is TGCAGCGTTGTTCCCGGGAGTGGTAACATTCAGTACTTC. Its protein is CSVVPGSGNIQYF.

The genes are TRBV4-3 and TRBJ1-6, with D possibly TRBD1 on 5 matching bases. With 0 bases removed from V and 10 bases from J, the gap between germline ends came to 13 bases. This CDR3 comprises 15 residues. Germline V lookup: CDR1 LGHNA, CDR2 YSLEER. In DNA form, the CDR3 reads TGCGCCAGCAGCCAAGATAGGGGATGGGGGTCACCCCTCCACTTT. Translating it yields CASSQDRGWGSPLHF.

The rearrangement uses TRBV5-1 and TRBJ2-3; 7 bases agree with TRBD1. The junction had 10 bases not matched to a gene; V was cut back by 7 bases and J by 2 bases. This CDR3 contains 15 residues. Germline CDR1 reads SGHRS; CDR2 reads YFSETQ. The CDR3 DNA is TGCGCCAGCGTGAAAGCGAGGGGGCACACAGATACGCAGTATTTT. It translates to CASVKARGHTDTQYF.

CDR3 in amino acids: CSVEDYRLGGYEQYF. DNA of the CDR3: TGCAGCGTTGAAGATTACAGGTTGGGTGGCTACGAGCAGTACTTC. The chain has TRBV29-1 and TRBJ2-7; D perhaps matches TRBD1 (5 bases). The CDR3 has 15 amino acids. Germline lookup yields CDR1 SQVTM and CDR2 ANQGSEA. With 0 bases removed from V and 3 bases from J, the gap between germline ends came to 15 bases.

J is TRBJ2-7 and V is TRBV27; a weak D match, TRBD2 (6 bases). The CDR3 totals 13 residues. The V gene lost 4 bases and the J gene lost 1 base, with 8 bases spanning the gap. CDR1 and CDR2 from the germline V gene are MNHEY and SMNVEV (reference sequence). CDR3 in DNA: TGTGCCAGCAGTTACCGGGGGTCCTACGAGCAGTACTTC. Its protein product is CASSYRGSYEQYF.

The V call is TRBV20-1, the J call TRBJ2-4; TRBD2 aligns across 10 bases. This CDR3 has 13 amino acids. V shed 5 bases, J shed 6 bases, and the junction held 4 bases outside the gene matches. Germline V gives CDR1 DFQATT, CDR2 SNEGSKA (reference sequence). CDR3: CSAGLAVPNIQYF. DNA for the CDR3: TGCAGTGCTGGACTAGCGGTTCCAAACATTCAGTACTTC.

The V call is TRBV29-1, the J call TRBJ2-6, with no clear D. V lost 0 bases, J lost 4 bases, and 4 bases lay in between. The CDR3 length is 13 residues. Germline CDR1 SQVTM, CDR2 ANQGSEA. DNA of the CDR3: TGCAGCGTTGAAGAGGCCGGGGCCAACGTCCTGACTTTC. Protein product: CSVEEAGANVLTF.

The genes are TRBV5-1 and TRBJ2-6, with unresolved D. The V end was cut by 4 bases, the J end by 4 bases, with 15 bases between. CDR1 SGHRS and CDR2 YFSETQ come from the germline V gene. The CDR3 totals 16 residues. The CDR3 loop is CASSPTGRSGANVLTF. The CDR3 nucleotides read TGCGCCAGCAGCCCGACGGGTAGATCCGGGGCCAACGTCCTGACTTTC.

This clonotype occurred once. The genes are TRBV24-1 and TRBJ1-1, with TRBD1 identical over 9 bases. V was pared by 7 bases and J by 3 bases, with 5 bases of the junction left unmatched. The CDR3 sequence is 14 residues long. In germline, CDR1 is KGHDR, CDR2 SFDVKD. The CDR3: CATRPRDRDTEAFF. CDR3 bases: TGTGCCACCAGACCTCGGGACAGGGACACTGAAGCTTTCTTT.

J is TRBJ2-6 and V is TRBV29-1; D is ambiguous. The V and J ends lost 7 bases and 0 bases respectively, with 7 bases between them. This CDR3 comprises 13 residues. Germline assignment: CDR1 SQVTM and CDR2 ANQGSEA. The CDR3 coding sequence is TGCAGCGCACAAAGCTCTGGGGCCAACGTCCTGACTTTC. Translated: CSAQSSGANVLTF. Filled out from reference TRBV29-1 and TRBJ2-6, the complete variable domain reads SAVISQKPSRDICQRGTSLTIQCQVDSQVTMMFWYRQQPGQSLTLIATANQGSEATYESGFVIDKFPISRPNLTFSTLTVSNMSPEDSSIYLCSAQSSGANVLTFGAGSRLTVL.

The chain employs TRBV20-1 and TRBJ1-2; possibly TRBD1 for D (6 bases). Germline V CDR1 and CDR2: DFQATT, SNEGSKA (reference sequence). The V end was cut by 1 base, the J end by 5 bases, with 14 bases between. The CDR3 totals 14 residues. The CDR3 loop reads CSARAGGQSYGYTF. The CDR3 region has the DNA TGCAGTGCTAGAGCCGGTGGACAGAGTTATGGCTACACCTTC.

The count of this clonotype is one. This rearrangement joins TRBV7-2 to TRBJ2-1, with D possibly being TRBD1 or TRBD2 (5 bases each). CDR3 length: 15 amino acids. The germline V gene has CDR1 SGHTA and CDR2 FQGNSA. V dropped 7 bases and J dropped 10 bases, with 23 bases sitting between them. The CDR3 coding sequence is TGTGCCAGCACCCCTGACCCCACGGGGCCCAGGGAGCAGTTCTTC. This gives the protein CASTPDPTGPREQFF.

The rearrangement links TRBV10-2 to TRBJ1-5, with D hard to call. Trimming cost V 2 bases and J 4 bases, with 12 bases left between them. This CDR3 has 15 residues. Germline loops: CDR1 WSHSY, CDR2 SAAADI. The CDR3 bases are TGCGCCAGCAGTGAGGCTTTGGGGAATAATCAGCCCCAGCATTTT. This encodes CASSEALGNNQPQHF.

CDR3 amino acids: CASSQPGLRPQHF. The CDR3 DNA sequence: TGCGCCAGCAGCCAACCGGGGCTGAGGCCCCAGCATTTT. The V call is TRBV4-1, the J call TRBJ1-5, with D tentatively TRBD1 (5 bases). Trimming took 2 bases from V and 9 from J, leaving 11 bases between them. Germline loops: CDR1 MGHRA, CDR2 YSYEKL. The CDR3 has 13 residues.

The CDR3 DNA is TGTGCCAGCAGCTTGAGTTCGCGGGCCGAGCAGTACTTC. This encodes CASSLSSRAEQYF. The rearrangement joins TRBV7-3 to TRBJ2-7, with a possible D match to TRBD2 (5 bases). This CDR3 has 13 amino acids. Germline CDR1 and CDR2: SGHTA and FQGTGA. V lost 3 bases and J lost 6, with 12 bases in between.

DNA for the CDR3: TGTGCCAGCAGTTTATGGAGGCTAGCGGGAGGGCCCGGGGAGCTGTTTTTT. It yields the protein CASSLWRLAGGPGELFF. The chain recombines TRBV28 with TRBJ2-2, with 12 bases identical to TRBD2. CDR3 length equals 17 residues. The ends lost 0 bases at V and 6 bases at J; junction bases unmatched: 5. Germline-derived CDR1 and CDR2 are MDHEN and SYDVKM.

CDR3 DNA sequence: TGTGCCAGCAGCTTAGGCGGGAGGAGTCGGTCCGAGCAGTACTTC. Residues: CASSLGGRSRSEQYF. The genes are TRBV7-8 and TRBJ2-7; 8 bases fit TRBD2. The V and J ends lost 1 base and 6 bases, in that order; junction bases with no gene match: 8. There are 15 residues in the CDR3. Germline CDR1 is SGHVS and CDR2 is FQNEAQ.

V gene TRBV5-6 combines with J gene TRBJ2-6; 8 bases match TRBD2. Germline CDR1 SGHDT, CDR2 YYEEEE. After removal of 3 bases from V and 0 bases from J, the junction contained 8 bases not matched to a gene. There are 18 residues in the CDR3. The CDR3 loop is CASSWITRGASGANVLTF. CDR3 nucleotide sequence: TGTGCCAGCAGCTGGATAACGCGGGGGGCCTCTGGGGCCAACGTCCTGACTTTC.

The chain recombines TRBV6-2 or TRBV6-3 with TRBJ1-5; no definite D call. V was pared by 6 bases and J by 6 bases, with 15 bases between. The CDR3 totals 14 residues. Germline CDR1 is MNHEY and CDR2 is SVGEGT. The CDR3 sequence: CASSPTNPAQPQHF. The CDR3 DNA is TGTGCCAGCAGCCCAACCAACCCGGCTCAGCCCCAGCATTTT.

The gene calls are TRBV20-1 and TRBJ2-4, with 11 bases that match TRBD1. Trimming took 3 bases from V and 6 from J; bases not matched to a gene: 1. The CDR3 is made up of 13 amino acids. The germline gives CDR1 DFQATT, CDR2 SNEGSKA (reference sequence). In DNA, the CDR3 is TGCAGTGCTAGGGGACAGGGGGGAAACATTCAGTACTTC. Amino acids: CSARGQGGNIQYF.

J is TRBJ1-2 and V is TRBV29-1, with D perhaps matching TRBD1 (5 bases). CDR1 and CDR2 from the germline V gene are SQVTM and ANQGSEA. The ends were cut back, 7 bases at V and 4 bases at J, with 19 bases in the middle. The CDR3 runs 14 residues. The DNA of the CDR3 is TGCAGCGCCGGGGGTGGCCCTGGTCCCTATGGCTACACCTTC. Translation gives CSAGGGPGPYGYTF.

The V gene is TRBV2, the J gene TRBJ2-3, with 7 bases that match TRBD2. V was clipped by 3 bases and J by 6 bases; unmatched bases: 15. CDR3 length: 17 amino acids. CDR1 SNHLY and CDR2 FYNNEI come from the germline V gene. CDR3 DNA: TGTGCCAGCAGTGACCCCTTTCGACTAGCTCCGGAGGATACGCAGTATTTT. Encoded protein: CASSDPFRLAPEDTQYF.

This chain links TRBV7-2 with TRBJ2-7; 7 nucleotides align to TRBD1. The V segment lost 11 bases and the J segment 4 bases; nucleotides outside the gene matches: 11. This CDR3 is built from 13 residues. CDR1 and CDR2 (germline): SGHTA, FQGNSA. CDR3 protein: CAVLRQGWYEQYF. CDR3 coding DNA: TGTGCCGTATTGAGACAGGGATGGTACGAGCAGTACTTC.